This T cell receptor (beta chain) emerged from a study of tumor and adjacent non-tumor tissue in lung cancer. A remark on this clonotype: One end of the junction fails to match germline, which may point to a read error.

TCRbeta libraries were built with three rounds of nested PCR, modified from ARM-PCR. One entry per CDR3 protein, called by TCRdb with MiXCR from the multiplex PCR reads. The sample has some 47,000 distinct CDR3 sequences; more than 60% are singletons. Germline-derived CDR1 and CDR2 are LGHNA and YNFKEQ. The CDR3 is 18 residues long. The template was RNA from unsorted bulk tissue. This non-tumor lung sample came from over 3 cm beyond the tumor edge. The sample was distant non-tumor lung tissue. The receptor was isolated from a woman aged 40 to 50 with non-small cell lung cancer. The chain links TRBV4-2 to TRBJ2-2, with TRBD2 identical over 13 bases. The CDR3 region is CASSQKDGLAGEVEELFF. The CDR3 DNA follows: TGCGCCAGCAGCCAAAAGGACGGACTAGCGGGAGAGGTCGAGGAGCTGTTTTTT.